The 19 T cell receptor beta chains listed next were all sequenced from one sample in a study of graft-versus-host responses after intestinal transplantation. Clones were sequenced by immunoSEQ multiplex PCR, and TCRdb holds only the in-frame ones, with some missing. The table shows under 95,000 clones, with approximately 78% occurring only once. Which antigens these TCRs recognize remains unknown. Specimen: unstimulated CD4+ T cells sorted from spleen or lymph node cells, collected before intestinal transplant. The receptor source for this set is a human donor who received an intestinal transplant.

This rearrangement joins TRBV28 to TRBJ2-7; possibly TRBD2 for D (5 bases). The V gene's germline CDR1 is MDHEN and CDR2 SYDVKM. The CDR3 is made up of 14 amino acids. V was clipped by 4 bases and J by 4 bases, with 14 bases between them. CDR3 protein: CASSSTSSGYEQYF. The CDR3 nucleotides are TGTGCCAGCAGTTCGACCTCCAGCGGATACGAGCAGTACTTC.

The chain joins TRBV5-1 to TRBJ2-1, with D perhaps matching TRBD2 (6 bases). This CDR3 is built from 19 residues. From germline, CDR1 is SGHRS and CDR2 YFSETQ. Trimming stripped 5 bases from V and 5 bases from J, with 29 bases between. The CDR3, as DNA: TGCGCCAGCAGTTCAGGGAACTTATTCCGAGGGACTTTCCACAATGAGCAGTTCTTC. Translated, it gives CASSSGNLFRGTFHNEQFF. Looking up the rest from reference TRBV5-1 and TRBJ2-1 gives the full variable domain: KAGVTQTPRYLIKTRGQQVTLSCSPISGHRSVSWYQQTPGQGLQFLFEYFSETQRNKGNFPGRFSGRQFSNSRSEMNVSTLELGDSALYLCASSSGNLFRGTFHNEQFFGPGTRLTVL.

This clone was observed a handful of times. CDR3 coding DNA: TGTGCCAGCAGCGTGGCAGGACAGGGGTATGGCTACACCTTC. This gives the protein CASSVAGQGYGYTF. The chain joins TRBV9 to TRBJ1-2, with 9 bases aligning to TRBD1. The CDR3 is made up of 14 amino acids. Germline loops: CDR1 SGDLS, CDR2 YYNGEE. Unmatched junction bases numbered 4, after V lost 2 bases and J lost 5 bases.

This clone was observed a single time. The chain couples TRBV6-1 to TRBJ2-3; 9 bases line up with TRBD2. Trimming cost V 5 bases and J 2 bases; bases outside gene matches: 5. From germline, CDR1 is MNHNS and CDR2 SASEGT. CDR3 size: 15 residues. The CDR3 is CASSTGTSYTDTQYF. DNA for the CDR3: TGTGCCAGCAGTACCGGGACTAGCTACACAGATACGCAGTATTTT.

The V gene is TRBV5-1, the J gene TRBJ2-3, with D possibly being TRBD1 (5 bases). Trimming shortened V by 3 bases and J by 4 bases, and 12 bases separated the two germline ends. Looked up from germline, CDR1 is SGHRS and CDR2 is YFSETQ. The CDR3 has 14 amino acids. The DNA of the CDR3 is TGCGCCAGCAGCTCGAACAGGCGCGCAGATACGCAGTATTTT. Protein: CASSSNRRADTQYF.

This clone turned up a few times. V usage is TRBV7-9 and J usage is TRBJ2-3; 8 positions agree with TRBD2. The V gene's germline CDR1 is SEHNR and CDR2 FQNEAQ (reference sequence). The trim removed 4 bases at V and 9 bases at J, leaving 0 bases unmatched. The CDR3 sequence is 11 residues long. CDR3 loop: CASSSSGTQYF. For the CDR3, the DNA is TGTGCCAGCAGCTCTAGCGGGACGCAGTATTTT.

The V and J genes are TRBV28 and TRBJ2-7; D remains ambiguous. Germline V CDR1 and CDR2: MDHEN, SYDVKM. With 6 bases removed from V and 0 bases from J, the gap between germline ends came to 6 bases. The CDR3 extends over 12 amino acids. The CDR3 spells CASSQLSYEQYF. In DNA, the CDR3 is TGTGCCAGCAGCCAACTCTCCTACGAGCAGTACTTC.

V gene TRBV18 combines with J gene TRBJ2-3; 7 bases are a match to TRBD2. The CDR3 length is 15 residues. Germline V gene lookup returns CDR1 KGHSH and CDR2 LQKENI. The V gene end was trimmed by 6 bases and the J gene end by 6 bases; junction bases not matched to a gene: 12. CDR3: CASSTTSSGFDTQYF. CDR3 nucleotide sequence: TGTGCCAGCTCCACCACGTCTAGCGGATTTGATACGCAGTATTTT.

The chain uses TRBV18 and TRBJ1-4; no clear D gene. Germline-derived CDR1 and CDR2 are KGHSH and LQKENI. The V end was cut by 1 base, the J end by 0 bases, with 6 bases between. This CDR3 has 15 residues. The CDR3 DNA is TGTGCCAGCTCACCACGGGAGGCAACTAATGAAAAACTGTTTTTT. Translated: CASSPREATNEKLFF.

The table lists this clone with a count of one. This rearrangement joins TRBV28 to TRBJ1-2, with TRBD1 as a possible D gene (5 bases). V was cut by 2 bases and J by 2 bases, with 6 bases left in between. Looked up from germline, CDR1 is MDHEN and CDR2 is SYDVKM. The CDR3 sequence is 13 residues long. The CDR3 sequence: CASSLPGNYGYTF. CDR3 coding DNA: TGTGCCAGCAGTTTACCAGGGAACTATGGCTACACCTTC.

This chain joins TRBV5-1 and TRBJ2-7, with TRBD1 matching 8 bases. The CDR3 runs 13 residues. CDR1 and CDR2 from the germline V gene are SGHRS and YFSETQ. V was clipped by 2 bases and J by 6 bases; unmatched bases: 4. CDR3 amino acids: CASSFRTGSEQYF. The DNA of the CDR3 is TGCGCCAGCAGCTTCCGGACAGGGTCCGAGCAGTACTTC.

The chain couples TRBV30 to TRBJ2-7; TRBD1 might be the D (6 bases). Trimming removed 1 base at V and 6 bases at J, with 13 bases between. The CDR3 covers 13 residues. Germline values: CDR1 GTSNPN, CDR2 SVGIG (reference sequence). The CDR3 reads CAWSGNRVSEQYF. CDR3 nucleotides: TGTGCCTGGAGTGGAAACAGGGTTAGCGAGCAGTACTTC.

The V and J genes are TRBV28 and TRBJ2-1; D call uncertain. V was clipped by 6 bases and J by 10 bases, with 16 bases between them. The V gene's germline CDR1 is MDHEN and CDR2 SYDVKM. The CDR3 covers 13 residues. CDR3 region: CASSPGFIGEQFF. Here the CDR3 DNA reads TGTGCCAGCAGCCCCGGGTTCATCGGAGAGCAGTTCTTC.

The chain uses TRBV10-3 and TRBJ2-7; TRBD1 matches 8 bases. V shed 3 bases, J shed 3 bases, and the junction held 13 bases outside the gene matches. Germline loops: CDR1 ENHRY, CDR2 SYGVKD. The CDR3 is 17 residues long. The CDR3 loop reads CAISDPGGSGGFYEQYF. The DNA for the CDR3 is TGTGCCATCAGTGACCCGGGCGGGTCAGGGGGCTTCTACGAGCAGTACTTC.

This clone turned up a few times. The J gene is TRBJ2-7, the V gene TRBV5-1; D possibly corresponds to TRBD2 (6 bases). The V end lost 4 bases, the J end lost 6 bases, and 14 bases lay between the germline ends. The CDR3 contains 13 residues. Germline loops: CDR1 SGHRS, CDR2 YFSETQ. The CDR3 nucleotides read TGCGCCAGCAGCGCCCGGGAGTCCGGCGAGCAGTACTTC. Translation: CASSARESGEQYF. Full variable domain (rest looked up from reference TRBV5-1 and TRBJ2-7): KAGVTQTPRYLIKTRGQQVTLSCSPISGHRSVSWYQQTPGQGLQFLFEYFSETQRNKGNFPGRFSGRQFSNSRSEMNVSTLELGDSALYLCASSARESGEQYFGPGTRLTVT.

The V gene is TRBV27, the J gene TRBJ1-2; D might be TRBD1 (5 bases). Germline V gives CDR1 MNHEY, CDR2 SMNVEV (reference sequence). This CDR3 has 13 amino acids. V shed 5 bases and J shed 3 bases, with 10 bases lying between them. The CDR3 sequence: CASSPGGHYGYTF. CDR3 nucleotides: TGTGCCAGCAGTCCGGGGGGACACTATGGCTACACCTTC.

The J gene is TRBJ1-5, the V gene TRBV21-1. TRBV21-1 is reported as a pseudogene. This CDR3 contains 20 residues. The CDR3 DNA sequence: TGTGCCAGCAGCAAAGTGGTGGAGAAGGGAGGGATAAATAGCAATCAGCCCCAGCATTTT. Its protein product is CASSKVVEKGGINSNQPQHF.

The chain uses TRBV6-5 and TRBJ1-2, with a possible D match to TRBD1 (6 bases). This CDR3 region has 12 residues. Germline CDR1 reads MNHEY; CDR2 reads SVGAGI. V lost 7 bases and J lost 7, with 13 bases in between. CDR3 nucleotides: TGTGCCAGCAAGGCAGGGGATAGTGGCTACACCTTC. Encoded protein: CASKAGDSGYTF.

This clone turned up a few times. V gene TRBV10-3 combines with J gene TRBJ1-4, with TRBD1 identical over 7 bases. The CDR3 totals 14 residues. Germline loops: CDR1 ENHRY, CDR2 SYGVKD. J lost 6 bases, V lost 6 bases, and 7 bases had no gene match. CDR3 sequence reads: CAISQDRIDEKLFF. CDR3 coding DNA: TGTGCCATCAGCCAGGACAGGATTGATGAAAAACTGTTTTTT.